These 28 T cell receptor beta chains were sequenced from one sample in a study of spatial heterogeneity in lung cancer. Regarding time point: sample taken at primary tumor resection. Whole RNA, isolated from tumor, nontumor lung or frozen PBMC, was sequenced without prior sorting. TCRdb called the 5' RACE reads again in MiXCR, with one record for every CDR3 protein. The sample records about 38,000 distinct CDR3 sequences, approximately 7.5% being singletons. The source was PBMCs, collected at surgery. Receptors were obtained from a male donor with early-stage non-small cell lung cancer.

This clonotype occurred a few times. The chain couples TRBV2 to TRBJ1-6; no clear D. The V gene's germline CDR1 is SNHLY and CDR2 FYNNEI. The CDR3 runs 15 residues. Trimming took off 6 bases at V and 10 bases at J, with 19 bases between the two ends. The CDR3 loop reads CASSPRWGLHSPLHF. In DNA form, the CDR3 reads TGTGCCAGCAGCCCTAGGTGGGGTCTCCACTCACCCCTCCACTTT. Together with reference TRBV2 and TRBJ1-6, the CDR3 gives the full variable domain: EPEVTQTPSHQVTQMGQEVILRCVPISNHLYFYWYRQILGQKVEFLVSFYNNEISEKSEIFDDQFSVERPDGSNFTLKIRSTKLEDSAMYFCASSPRWGLHSPLHFGNGTRLTVT.

The table lists this clonotype with a few counts. The CDR3 loop is CASSGTGNSPLHF. CDR3 bases: TGTGCCAGCAGTGGGACAGGGAATTCACCCCTCCACTTT. The chain employs TRBV7-9 and TRBJ1-6, with 9 positions matching TRBD1. V lost 6 bases and J lost 7; bases outside the gene matches: 1. Germline CDR1 SEHNR, CDR2 FQNEAQ (reference sequence). The CDR3 spans 13 residues.

The V and J genes are TRBV29-1 and TRBJ1-3; 10 bases are shared with TRBD1. With V trimmed by 3 bases and J by 4 bases, 6 bases remained unmatched. This CDR3 region has 15 residues. The germline gives CDR1 SQVTM, CDR2 ANQGSEA. The CDR3 DNA reads TGCAGCGTTGATGCTGGACAGGGGGGAGGAAACACCATATATTTT. Protein product: CSVDAGQGGGNTIYF.

This clonotype was counted between two and nine times. V gene TRBV12-3 or TRBV12-4 combines with J gene TRBJ1-4; D not resolved. V lost 6 bases, J lost 0 bases, and 11 bases lay in between. This CDR3 contains 15 residues. CDR3 DNA: TGTGCCAGCAGCCAAGGGTACGCAACTAATGAAAAACTGTTTTTT. Translated: CASSQGYATNEKLFF.

The chain carries TRBV2 and TRBJ2-7; D tentatively reads TRBD1 or TRBD2 (6 bases each). The CDR3 covers 16 residues. Trimming cost V 6 bases and J 0 bases, with 18 bases left between them. In germline, CDR1 is SNHLY, CDR2 FYNNEI. The chain's CDR3 is CASRGNRDSSSYEQYF. The CDR3 DNA is TGTGCCAGCAGGGGGAACAGGGACTCAAGCTCCTACGAGCAGTACTTC.

This clonotype showed up just a few times. The chain links TRBV6-5 to TRBJ2-3; 7 nucleotides line up with TRBD1. After removal of 4 bases from V and 4 bases from J, the junction contained 20 bases not matched to a gene. Germline V lookup: CDR1 MNHEY, CDR2 SVGAGI. The CDR3 is 19 amino acids. CDR3 in amino acids: CASSSAGTALLNIPDTQYF. As DNA, the CDR3 is TGTGCCAGCAGTTCCGCAGGGACAGCACTCCTGAACATCCCAGATACGCAGTATTTT.

This clonotype was found many times. The genes are TRBV6-2 or TRBV6-3 and TRBJ2-7; D not certain. V was pared by 0 bases and J by 4 bases, with 7 bases between. This CDR3 has 13 amino acids. Germline values: CDR1 MNHEY, CDR2 SVGEGT. In nucleotides, the CDR3 is TGTGCCAGCAGTTACTCTTACGGATACGAGCAGTACGTC. This gives the protein CASSYSYGYEQYV.

This clonotype was detected ten times or more. The rearrangement uses TRBV6-2 or TRBV6-3 and TRBJ2-7, with TRBD2 identical over 12 bases. V gave up 2 bases and J gave up 3 bases; unmatched junction bases: 2. Germline V gene sequence: CDR1 MNHEY, CDR2 SVGEGT. This CDR3 is built from 15 residues. CDR3 residues: CASSYGLAGYYEQYV. The CDR3, as DNA: TGTGCCAGCAGTTACGGACTAGCGGGATACTACGAGCAGTACGTC.

The table lists this clonotype with many counts. The chain employs TRBV5-6 and TRBJ2-1; 7 bases match TRBD1. The CDR3 runs 13 residues. V was pared by 4 bases and J by 8 bases, with 6 bases of the junction left unmatched. Germline V gives CDR1 SGHDT, CDR2 YYEEEE. CDR3 protein: CASSPTQGDEQFF. Written as DNA, the CDR3 is TGTGCCAGCAGCCCGACCCAGGGGGATGAGCAGTTCTTC.

This clonotype was observed at least ten times. The genes are TRBV7-2 and TRBJ2-2, with 10 bases aligning to TRBD2. Germline assignment: CDR1 SGHTA and CDR2 FQGNSA. Trimming removed 1 base from V and 0 bases from J; junction bases left unmatched: 2. There are 17 residues in the CDR3. The CDR3 coding sequence is TGTGCCAGCAGCTTAGTTAGCGGGGGGACGAACACCGGGGAGCTGTTTTTT. This gives the protein CASSLVSGGTNTGELFF.

This clonotype was observed many times. V and J are TRBV6-2 or TRBV6-3 and TRBJ2-7, with TRBD2 matching over 12 bases. J was trimmed by 2 bases and V by 7 bases; bases with no gene match: 6. The CDR3 extends over 15 amino acids. Germline V CDR1 and CDR2: MNHEY, SVGEGT. This CDR3 is CASTSGLAGPYEQYV. In nucleotides, the CDR3 is TGTGCCAGCACCTCGGGACTAGCGGGCCCCTACGAGCAGTACGTC.

This clonotype came up many times. The CDR3 loop is CASSHRDRGRNEQFF. As DNA, the CDR3 is TGTGCCAGCAGCCACCGGGACAGGGGGCGCAATGAGCAGTTCTTC. This chain joins TRBV3-1 and TRBJ2-1; 12 bases are shared with TRBD1. The V gene's germline CDR1 is LGHDT and CDR2 YNNKEL (reference sequence). V shed 3 bases and J 6 bases; nucleotides not matched to a gene: 3. The CDR3 length is 15 residues.

This clonotype was counted only a few times. This chain connects TRBV11-2 to TRBJ2-5; TRBD2 agrees at 12 bases. V trimming: 5 bases; J trimming: 2 bases; junction bases outside the gene matches: 6. CDR3 length: 16 residues. CDR1 is SGHAT and CDR2 is FQNNGV in the germline V gene. CDR3 DNA sequence: TGTGCCAGCAGCCTTGGACTAGCGGGGCCTCAAGAGACCCAGTACTTC. Amino acid sequence: CASSLGLAGPQETQYF.

This clonotype was detected many times. The J gene is TRBJ2-1, the V gene TRBV6-2 or TRBV6-3; no definite D call. There are 12 residues in the CDR3. The V gene's germline CDR1 is MNHEY and CDR2 SVGEGT. Trimming took off 2 bases at V and 5 bases at J, with 4 bases between the two ends. The CDR3 reads CASSYGHNEQFF. Written as DNA, the CDR3 is TGTGCCAGCAGTTACGGGCACAATGAGCAGTTCTTC.

This clonotype was recorded a few times. J is TRBJ2-1 and V is TRBV27; TRBD2 matches 9 bases. Germline CDR1 reads MNHEY; CDR2 reads SMNVEV (reference sequence). There are 15 residues in the CDR3. The V and J ends lost 2 bases and 8 bases, in that order; junction bases with no gene match: 7. CDR3 protein: CASSLGREGLHEQFF. The DNA of the CDR3 is TGTGCCAGCAGTTTAGGGCGGGAGGGGTTACATGAGCAGTTCTTC.

This clonotype came up many times. The DNA for the CDR3 is TGTGCCAGCAGCCTAGGACTAGTCAGTGAGCAGTTCTTC. Encoded protein: CASSLGLVSEQFF. The V gene is TRBV7-9, the J gene TRBJ2-1; 7 positions agree with TRBD2. CDR1 is SEHNR, CDR2 FQNEAQ, per germline (reference sequence). Trimming cost V 5 bases and J 9 bases; bases outside gene matches: 7. The CDR3 consists of 13 residues.

The V gene is TRBV5-1, the J gene TRBJ1-2, with 8 bases fitting TRBD1. V shed 2 bases and J 4 bases; nucleotides not matched to a gene: 4. Germline V gene data show CDR1 as SGHRS and CDR2 as YFSETQ. The CDR3 has 14 amino acids. Here the CDR3 DNA reads TGCGCCAGCAGCTTCTCGGGGACAGGCTATGGCTACACCTTC. Protein product: CASSFSGTGYGYTF.

This clonotype came up many times. The CDR3: CSVVVGTRFQETQYF. In DNA form, the CDR3 reads TGCAGTGTTGTAGTGGGGACTAGGTTCCAAGAGACCCAGTACTTC. The chain employs TRBV20-1 and TRBJ2-5, with 8 nucleotides matching TRBD2. This CDR3 is 15 amino acids long. In germline, CDR1 is DFQATT, CDR2 SNEGSKA (reference sequence). Trimming at V came to 7 bases and at J to 1 base, leaving 11 bases not matched to a gene.

This clonotype was seen many times. J is TRBJ1-3 and V is TRBV12-3 or TRBV12-4; D is undetermined. The ends were cut back, 3 bases at V and 0 bases at J, with 9 bases in the middle. The CDR3 has 15 residues. The CDR3 DNA reads TGTGCCAGCAGTTTTGGCGGATCCTCTGGAAACACCATATATTTT. It is translated as CASSFGGSSGNTIYF.

This clonotype was seen ten or more times. Here the CDR3 reads CASSFTTGDYGYTF. Here the CDR3 DNA reads TGCGCCAGCAGCTTCACGACAGGGGATTATGGCTACACCTTC. J is TRBJ1-2 and V is TRBV5-1, with 8 positions matching TRBD1. This CDR3 is 14 amino acids long. V was pared by 2 bases and J by 5 bases, with 5 bases of the junction left unmatched. Germline-derived CDR1 and CDR2 are SGHRS and YFSETQ.

This clonotype showed up many times. The chain has TRBV7-8 and TRBJ1-1, with no clear D. CDR3 length: 14 residues. Germline V gene data show CDR1 as SGHVS and CDR2 as FQNEAQ. The V end was cut by 0 bases, the J end by 0 bases, with 5 bases between. The CDR3 protein is CASSLAGLNTEAFF. In DNA form, the CDR3 reads TGTGCCAGCAGCTTAGCAGGCTTGAACACTGAAGCTTTCTTT.

This clonotype was counted many times. This chain links TRBV6-1 with TRBJ2-7; unclear D gene. V was trimmed by 6 bases and J by 3 bases, leaving 12 bases between them. The CDR3 extends over 13 amino acids. Per germline, CDR1 MNHNS and CDR2 SASEGT. CDR3 sequence reads: CASSPLALYEQYF. DNA for the CDR3: TGTGCCAGCAGCCCCTTGGCCCTCTACGAGCAGTACTTC.

V is TRBV29-1 and J is TRBJ1-2; D is unclear. The V end was cut by 3 bases, the J end by 5 bases, with 13 bases between. The CDR3 is 13 amino acids. Germline lookup yields CDR1 SQVTM and CDR2 ANQGSEA. The CDR3 DNA is TGCAGCGTTGATCCTCCCCAGCAGTATGGCTACACCTTC. This codes for CSVDPPQQYGYTF. Full variable domain (rest looked up from reference TRBV29-1 and TRBJ1-2): SAVISQKPSRDICQRGTSLTIQCQVDSQVTMMFWYRQQPGQSLTLIATANQGSEATYESGFVIDKFPISRPNLTFSTLTVSNMSPEDSSIYLCSVDPPQQYGYTFGSGTRLTVV.

The table lists this clonotype with many counts. The genes are TRBV20-1 and TRBJ2-1; TRBD2 matches 12 bases. CDR1 DFQATT and CDR2 SNEGSKA come from the germline V gene (reference sequence). V was pared by 5 bases and J by 7 bases, with 9 bases of the junction left unmatched. This CDR3 comprises 15 residues. Written as DNA, the CDR3 is TGCAGTGCTTTTAAGGGGACTAGCGGGCGGAATGAGCAGTTCTTC. Amino acid sequence: CSAFKGTSGRNEQFF.

This clonotype was observed many times. This chain joins TRBV7-2 and TRBJ1-2; no firm D call. The CDR3 totals 13 residues. The ends were cut back, 1 base at V and 2 bases at J, with 5 bases in the middle. The germline CDR1 and CDR2 sequences are SGHTA and FQGNSA. CDR3 protein: CASSLGENYGYTF. CDR3 in DNA: TGTGCCAGCAGCTTAGGCGAGAACTATGGCTACACCTTC.

This clonotype showed up just a few times. This chain links TRBV5-6 with TRBJ1-4; D is undetermined. With 0 bases removed from V and 11 bases from J, the gap between germline ends came to 14 bases. Germline-derived CDR1 and CDR2 are SGHDT and YYEEEE. The CDR3 runs 14 residues. DNA for the CDR3: TGTGCCAGCAGCTTGGGTGAGGGTGCGGGGAAACTGTTTTTT. Amino acid sequence: CASSLGEGAGKLFF.

This clonotype came up many times. The chain recombines TRBV5-5 with TRBJ2-5, with 8 bases matching TRBD2. V shed 1 base and J 6 bases; nucleotides not matched to a gene: 8. Germline V gene data show CDR1 as SGHKS and CDR2 as YYEKEE (reference sequence). The CDR3 is made up of 15 amino acids. CDR3 coding DNA: TGTGCCAGCAGCTTGAGCGGGGGACCCGCGAAGACCCAGTACTTC. Amino acids: CASSLSGGPAKTQYF.

Ten or more counts support this clonotype. In DNA, the CDR3 is TGTGCCAGCAGTCTGTCAAGCGGGGTGTACAATGAGCAGTTCTTC. Protein: CASSLSSGVYNEQFF. The gene calls are TRBV27 and TRBJ2-1; 7 bases agree with TRBD2. Germline values: CDR1 MNHEY, CDR2 SMNVEV (reference sequence). This CDR3 contains 15 residues. Losses at the gene ends were 5 bases for V and 4 bases for J; bases not matched to a gene: 8.